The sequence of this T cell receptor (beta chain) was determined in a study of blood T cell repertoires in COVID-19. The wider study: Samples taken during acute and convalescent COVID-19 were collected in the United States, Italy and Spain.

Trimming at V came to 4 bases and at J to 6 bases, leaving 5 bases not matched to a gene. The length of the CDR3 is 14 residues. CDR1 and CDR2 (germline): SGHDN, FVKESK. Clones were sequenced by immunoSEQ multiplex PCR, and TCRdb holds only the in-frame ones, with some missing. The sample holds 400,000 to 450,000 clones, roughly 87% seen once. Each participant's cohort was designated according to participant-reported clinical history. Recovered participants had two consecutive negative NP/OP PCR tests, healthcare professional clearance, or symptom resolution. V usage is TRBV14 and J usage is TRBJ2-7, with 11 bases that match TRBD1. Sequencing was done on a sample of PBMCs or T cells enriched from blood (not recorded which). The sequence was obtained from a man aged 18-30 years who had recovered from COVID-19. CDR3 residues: CASSPRTGGSEQYF. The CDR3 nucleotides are TGTGCCAGCAGCCCCCGGACAGGGGGCTCCGAGCAGTACTTC.